The 30 T cell receptor beta chains presented below share a single source sample, sequenced in a study of shared clonotypes between healthy human individuals. CD45RO-negative CD8 cells positively selected for CCR7 made up the naive population, which excluded terminally differentiated effector memory CD45RA+ cells. TCRdb keeps only in-frame clones here, not all; method: immunoSEQ multiplex PCR. The sample has over 800,000 clones; around 93% are singletons. Specimen: naive CD8+ T cells sorted from blood. These receptors came from a man aged 30 to 45 in good health.

The V gene is TRBV14, the J gene TRBJ1-3, with D tentatively TRBD1 (5 bases). The V end was cut by 3 bases, the J end by 8 bases, with 17 bases between. Per the germline V gene, CDR1 is SGHDN and CDR2 is FVKESK. The CDR3 length is 15 residues. CDR3 nucleotide sequence: TGTGCCAGCAGCCACCCGACAGTTGGGGATTACACCATATATTTT. Translated, it gives CASSHPTVGDYTIYF.

The V and J genes are TRBV6-6 and TRBJ1-4; 8 bases match TRBD1. CDR3 length: 16 residues. Germline CDR1 MNHNY, CDR2 SVGAGI (reference sequence). Trimming at V came to 8 bases and at J to 8 bases, leaving 16 bases not matched to a gene. In DNA, the CDR3 is TGTGCCAGCCTACAATTTACACAGGGGGGACGGGAAAAACTGTTTTTT. Its translation: CASLQFTQGGREKLFF.

The rearrangement uses TRBV29-1 and TRBJ2-7; no reliable D call. The germline V and J ends were trimmed by 4 bases and 5 bases, with 6 bases remaining between them. CDR1 and CDR2 (germline): SQVTM, ANQGSEA. The CDR3 is 10 residues long. The CDR3 sequence is CSVVLDEQYF. The CDR3 DNA follows: TGCAGCGTTGTGTTGGACGAGCAGTACTTC.

The CDR3 DNA follows: TGCGCCAGCAGCTACGACCAGGCGGCTAAAAACACCATATATTTT. It is translated as CASSYDQAAKNTIYF. This chain uses TRBV5-1 with TRBJ1-3; no reliable D call. The V gene lost 3 bases and the J gene lost 6 bases, with 16 bases spanning the gap. This CDR3 has 15 amino acids. Germline loops: CDR1 SGHRS, CDR2 YFSETQ.

The rearrangement links TRBV28 to TRBJ1-2; D not resolved. V gave up 4 bases and J gave up 3 bases, with 12 bases separating them. The germline V gene has CDR1 MDHEN and CDR2 SYDVKM. CDR3 length: 14 amino acids. The CDR3 nucleotides read TGTGCCAGCAGTTATGGGTACGCCGACTATGGCTACACCTTC. Translation: CASSYGYADYGYTF.

The chain is built from TRBV5-5 and TRBJ1-1, with TRBD1 as a possible D gene (6 bases). V lost 4 bases to trimming and J lost 1 base, with 23 bases between them. The CDR3 is 18 residues long. Germline assignment: CDR1 SGHKS and CDR2 YYEKEE (reference sequence). CDR3 residues: CASSLTSGALWENTEAFF. The CDR3 nucleotides are TGTGCCAGCAGCCTGACGTCGGGGGCCCTTTGGGAGAACACTGAAGCTTTCTTT.

The chain recombines TRBV30 with TRBJ1-1; no reliable D call. This CDR3 has 12 amino acids. The V end was cut by 4 bases, the J end by 7 bases, with 13 bases between. Germline CDR1 GTSNPN, CDR2 SVGIG (reference sequence). The CDR3 nucleotides are TGTGCCTGGAAGGGCTGGGGTGTTGAAGCTTTCTTT. Translated: CAWKGWGVEAFF.

Comment on this clone: Distinct nucleotide sequences in the sample also encode this CDR3. The genes are TRBV6-1 and TRBJ2-7; D gene uncertain. Trimming left V 4 bases short and J 0 bases short, with 1 base between. This CDR3 contains 11 residues. Germline V gives CDR1 MNHNS, CDR2 SASEGT. The CDR3 bases are TGTGCCAGCAGTGTCTCCTACGAGCAGTACTTC. It is translated as CASSVSYEQYF.

The V gene is TRBV7-9, the J gene TRBJ2-7; 8 bases are a match to TRBD1. Trimming took 6 bases from V and 6 from J; bases not matched to a gene: 10. There are 14 residues in the CDR3. Germline loops: CDR1 SEHNR, CDR2 FQNEAQ (reference sequence). The chain's CDR3 is CASSRQGTRGEQYF. In DNA form, the CDR3 reads TGTGCCAGCAGTCGACAGGGGACACGGGGCGAGCAGTACTTC.

The chain couples TRBV27 to TRBJ2-1; 8 nucleotides line up with TRBD2. The CDR3 runs to 18 residues. Germline CDR1 reads MNHEY; CDR2 reads SMNVEV (reference sequence). V dropped 0 bases and J dropped 8; count of bases not matched to a gene: 15. The CDR3 sequence: CASSLSKPGGGRGDEQFF. CDR3 bases: TGTGCCAGCAGTTTATCGAAGCCAGGCGGGGGGCGCGGGGATGAGCAGTTCTTC.

The CDR3 here is CASSLKAGDYNEQFF. DNA for the CDR3: TGTGCCAGCAGCTTAAAAGCGGGGGATTACAATGAGCAGTTCTTC. The chain joins TRBV7-2 to TRBJ2-1, with 8 bases identical to TRBD2. CDR3 length equals 15 residues. The germline V gene encodes CDR1 SGHTA and CDR2 FQGNSA. J lost 4 bases, V lost 2 bases, and 4 bases had no gene match.

The rearrangement joins TRBV7-6 to TRBJ2-5; D is perhaps TRBD2 (5 bases). The CDR3 contains 14 residues. Germline loops: CDR1 SGHVS, CDR2 FNYEAQ. V was clipped by 5 bases and J by 5 bases, with 15 bases between them. The CDR3 bases are TGTGCCAGCAGCCCCTCCGCGGGCCAGGAGACCCAGTACTTC. This translates into CASSPSAGQETQYF. The full variable domain, completed using reference TRBV7-6 and TRBJ2-5, is GAGVSQSPRYKVTKRGQDVALRCDPISGHVSLYWYRQALGQGPEFLTYFNYEAQQDKSGLPNDRFSAERPEGSISTLTIQRTEQRDSAMYRCASSPSAGQETQYFGPGTRLLVL.

The V call is TRBV7-9, the J call TRBJ2-3; D ambiguous. The CDR3 is 11 amino acids. CDR1 is SEHNR and CDR2 is FQNEAQ in the germline V gene (reference sequence). V lost 1 base to trimming and J lost 8 bases, with 4 bases between them. The CDR3 DNA follows: TGTGCCAGCAGCTTAGACCCTACGCAGTATTTT. Protein product: CASSLDPTQYF.

The chain combines TRBV7-9 with TRBJ2-1; 8 bases agree with TRBD2. Trimming removed 8 bases from V and 7 bases from J; junction bases left unmatched: 10. CDR3 length equals 14 residues. CDR1 is SEHNR, CDR2 FQNEAQ, per germline (reference sequence). The CDR3 DNA reads TGTGCCAGCCTGGATATGTCTAGCGGGAATGAGCAGTTCTTC. The encoded protein is CASLDMSSGNEQFF.

This clone showed up just once. The rearrangement links TRBV7-6 to TRBJ2-3; D possibly corresponds to TRBD1 (6 bases). Per germline, CDR1 SGHVS and CDR2 FNYEAQ. V was shortened by 1 base and J by 5 bases, with 10 bases between the two germline ends. CDR3 size: 14 residues. The DNA for the CDR3 is TGTGCCAGCAGCTTAGACAGGGCGGTAGATACGCAGTATTTT. It encodes CASSLDRAVDTQYF.

V and J are TRBV29-1 and TRBJ1-4, with TRBD1 matching over 7 bases. The CDR3 runs 13 residues. The V and J ends lost 7 bases and 5 bases, in that order; junction bases with no gene match: 7. In germline, CDR1 is SQVTM, CDR2 ANQGSEA. In nucleotides, the CDR3 is TGCAGCGCTGTGGACAGGTTGAATGAAAAACTGTTTTTT. It yields the protein CSAVDRLNEKLFF.

The chain carries TRBV10-1 and TRBJ2-3, with 8 bases aligning to TRBD2. Germline V gives CDR1 WNHNN, CDR2 SYGVQD (reference sequence). Trimming removed 2 bases from V and 0 bases from J; junction bases left unmatched: 7. This CDR3 has 17 amino acids. The CDR3 spells CASSEGGSGASTDTQYF. CDR3 in DNA: TGCGCCAGCAGTGAGGGTGGTAGCGGGGCTAGCACAGATACGCAGTATTTT.

V gene TRBV6-1 combines with J gene TRBJ2-3, with unresolved D. The ends were cut back, 1 base at V and 5 bases at J, with 16 bases in the middle. Germline V gene lookup returns CDR1 MNHNS and CDR2 SASEGT. The CDR3 runs to 16 residues. The CDR3 spells CASSEVDSWVRDTQYF. The DNA for the CDR3 is TGTGCCAGCAGTGAAGTTGATTCGTGGGTGAGAGATACGCAGTATTTT.

This clone appeared a few times. J is TRBJ2-5 and V is TRBV25-1; 8 bases are shared with TRBD1. The germline CDR1 and CDR2 sequences are MGHDK and SYGVNS. Trimming took 3 bases from V and 2 from J; bases not matched to a gene: 8. This CDR3 contains 16 residues. The CDR3 is CASSDLQDRDQETQYF. DNA of the CDR3: TGTGCCAGCAGTGACCTCCAGGACAGGGATCAAGAGACCCAGTACTTC.

The V and J genes are TRBV28 and TRBJ2-1; D unclear. CDR3 size: 14 residues. V gave up 3 bases and J gave up 0 bases, with 6 bases separating them. The germline CDR1 and CDR2 sequences are MDHEN and SYDVKM. The DNA for the CDR3 is TGTGCCAGCAGTTTGGCTTCCTCCTACAATGAGCAGTTCTTC. Protein product: CASSLASSYNEQFF.

To note about this clone: Other DNA variants within this sample encode the same CDR3. The chain joins TRBV7-9 to TRBJ2-7; D gene ambiguous. Germline V lookup: CDR1 SEHNR, CDR2 FQNEAQ (reference sequence). The CDR3 is 14 amino acids. V was shortened by 3 bases and J by 0 bases, with 9 bases between the two germline ends. CDR3 nucleotides: TGTGCCAGCAGCTTGACCGACAACTCCTACGAGCAGTACTTC. It is translated as CASSLTDNSYEQYF.

The rearrangement links TRBV7-9 to TRBJ2-7; 10 bases are shared with TRBD2. Per germline, CDR1 SEHNR and CDR2 FQNEAQ (reference sequence). This CDR3 is 14 amino acids long. Trimming at V came to 3 bases and at J to 5 bases, leaving 4 bases not matched to a gene. The CDR3 protein is CASSFSLAGDEQYF. The CDR3 nucleotides are TGTGCCAGCAGCTTTTCGCTAGCGGGAGACGAGCAGTACTTC. Looking up the rest from reference TRBV7-9 and TRBJ2-7 gives the full variable domain: DTGVSQNPRHKITKRGQNVTFRCDPISEHNRLYWYRQTLGQGPEFLTYFQNEAQLEKSRLLSDRFSAERPKGSFSTLEIQRTEQGDSAMYLCASSFSLAGDEQYFGPGTRLTVT.

To note about this clone: Other DNA sequences from this sample encode an identical CDR3 as well. The genes are TRBV28 and TRBJ2-7; D unresolved. This CDR3 has 11 amino acids. Germline lookup yields CDR1 MDHEN and CDR2 SYDVKM. V was clipped by 3 bases and J by 3 bases, with 3 bases between them. The CDR3 here is CASSFVYEQYF. CDR3 sequence (DNA): TGTGCCAGCAGTTTCGTCTACGAGCAGTACTTC.

This clone turned up a few times. This chain connects TRBV19 to TRBJ2-2; no clear D gene. The CDR3 contains 14 residues. Per germline, CDR1 LNHDA and CDR2 SQIVND (reference sequence). Trimming cost V 6 bases and J 5 bases, with 13 bases left between them. The CDR3 DNA follows: TGTGCCAGTAGGTGGTGGTGGACGACCGGGGAGCTGTTTTTT. The encoded protein is CASRWWWTTGELFF.

The chain combines TRBV6-1 with TRBJ2-7; TRBD2 agrees at 8 bases. Germline CDR1 MNHNS, CDR2 SASEGT. The CDR3 runs 14 residues. Trimming at V came to 3 bases and at J to 4 bases, leaving 5 bases not matched to a gene. The CDR3 reads CASSDNSGMYEQYF. DNA of the CDR3: TGTGCCAGCAGTGATAATAGCGGGATGTACGAGCAGTACTTC.

J is TRBJ2-2 and V is TRBV14; D is unresolved. The germline gives CDR1 SGHDN, CDR2 FVKESK. The ends were cut back, 1 base at V and 6 bases at J, with 6 bases in the middle. CDR3 size: 13 residues. Here the CDR3 reads CASSQVYAGELFF. The CDR3 bases are TGTGCCAGCAGCCAAGTCTATGCCGGGGAGCTGTTTTTT.

V is TRBV9 and J is TRBJ1-1, with D uncertain. Germline V lookup: CDR1 SGDLS, CDR2 YYNGEE. Trimming removed 0 bases from V and 4 bases from J, with 1 base in between. The CDR3 is 11 amino acids. CDR3 sequence: CASSVATEAFF. The CDR3 nucleotides read TGTGCCAGCAGCGTAGCCACTGAAGCTTTCTTT.

The V and J genes are TRBV15 and TRBJ2-1; 11 bases agree with TRBD1. The CDR3 consists of 14 residues. Germline V gene data show CDR1 as LNHNV and CDR2 as YYDKDF (reference sequence). Germline trimming cut 1 base from V and 8 bases from J; bases unmatched to any gene: 1. Written as DNA, the CDR3 is TGTGCCACCAGCAGAGGGACAGGGGGCGATGAGCAGTTCTTC. This sequence encodes CATSRGTGGDEQFF.

A single count supports this clone. The sample carries other DNA sequences with the same CDR3. The J gene is TRBJ2-1, the V gene TRBV7-3; D is perhaps TRBD2 (6 bases). This CDR3 has 14 residues. Trimming pared 5 bases from V and 4 bases from J, leaving 12 bases between. Germline V gene lookup returns CDR1 SGHTA and CDR2 FQGTGA. In DNA form, the CDR3 reads TGTGCCAGCAGCCTCGGGACTGATTACAATGAGCAGTTCTTC. Translating it yields CASSLGTDYNEQFF.

CDR3 residues: CASFFTGQGYEQYF. In DNA form, the CDR3 reads TGTGCCAGCTTCTTTACGGGACAGGGCTACGAGCAGTACTTC. The chain joins TRBV2 to TRBJ2-7, with 9 bases fitting TRBD1. The junction had 8 bases not matched to a gene; V was cut back by 8 bases and J by 3 bases. CDR1 is SNHLY and CDR2 is FYNNEI in the germline V gene. The CDR3 sequence is 14 residues long.